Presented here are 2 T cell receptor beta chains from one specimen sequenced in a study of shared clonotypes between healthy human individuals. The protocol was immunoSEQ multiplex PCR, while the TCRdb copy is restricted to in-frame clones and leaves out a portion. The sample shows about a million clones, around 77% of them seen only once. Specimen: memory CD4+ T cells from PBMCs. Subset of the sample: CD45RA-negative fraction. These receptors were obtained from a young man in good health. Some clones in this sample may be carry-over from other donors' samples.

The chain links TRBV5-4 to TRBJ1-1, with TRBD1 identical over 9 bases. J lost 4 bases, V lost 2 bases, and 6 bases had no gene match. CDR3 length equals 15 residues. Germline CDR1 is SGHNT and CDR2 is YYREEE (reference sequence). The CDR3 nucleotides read TGTGCCAGCAGCTTATTGGGACAGGGACTCACTGAAGCTTTCTTT. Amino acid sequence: CASSLLGQGLTEAFF.

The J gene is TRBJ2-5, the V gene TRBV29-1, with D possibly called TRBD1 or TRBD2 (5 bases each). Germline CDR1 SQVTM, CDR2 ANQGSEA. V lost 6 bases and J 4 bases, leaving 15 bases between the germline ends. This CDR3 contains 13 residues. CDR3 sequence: CSVPRGTRETQYF. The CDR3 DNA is TGCAGCGTCCCCCGGGGCACCCGAGAGACCCAGTACTTC.